The 8 T cell receptor beta chains in this list originate from one sample, sequenced in a study of T cells in Graves' hyperthyroidism and ophthalmopathy. The CDR3 regions of TCR beta were amplified from RNA transcripts. HTBI primers were the set used in a first-round RT-PCR of the TCR CDR3. TCRdb re-derived calls from the multiplex PCR reads in MiXCR, one entry per CDR3 protein. The table records fewer than 900,000 distinct CDR3 sequences, around 19% of them present only once. Sequencing was performed on blood. These receptors all come from a woman aged 45-65 years with Graves' hyperthyroidism that later progressed to Graves' ophthalmopathy.

The sample holds many counts of this clonotype. This chain joins TRBV5-1 and TRBJ2-3; D uncertain. Germline CDR1 and CDR2: SGHRS and YFSETQ. Trimming removed 0 bases from V and 4 bases from J, with 9 bases in between. The length of the CDR3 is 14 residues. For the CDR3, the DNA is TGCGCCAGCAGCTTGGGGGAAGGGTCAGATACGCAGTATTTT. Amino acid sequence: CASSLGEGSDTQYF.

This clonotype has just a few counts. DNA for the CDR3: TGTGCCAGCAGCTTACAGGTTATCTCACCCCTCCACTTT. As protein: CASSLQVISPLHF. This chain joins TRBV7-8 and TRBJ1-6, with D hard to call. This CDR3 contains 13 residues. Trimming cost V 2 bases and J 10 bases, with 9 bases left between them. Germline CDR1 reads SGHVS; CDR2 reads FQNEAQ.

This clonotype has ten or more counts. This chain links TRBV7-9 with TRBJ2-1; a weak D match, TRBD1 (5 bases). V shed 0 bases and J shed 0 bases, with 12 bases lying between them. Germline V gene lookup returns CDR1 SEHNR and CDR2 FQNEAQ (reference sequence). This CDR3 has 17 residues. The chain's CDR3 is CASSLAAGIVSYNEQFF. Here the CDR3 DNA reads TGTGCCAGCAGCTTAGCGGCAGGGATCGTCTCCTACAATGAGCAGTTCTTC.

This clonotype showed up many times. The chain employs TRBV6-2 or TRBV6-3 and TRBJ2-2; D is ambiguous. Between the trimmed V and J ends, which lost 0 bases and 5 bases, there was a span of 7 bases. In germline, CDR1 is MNHEY, CDR2 SVGEGT. The CDR3 contains 14 residues. CDR3 DNA sequence: TGTGCCAGCAGTTACTCGAGAACTACCGGGGAGCTGTTTTTT. Translation gives CASSYSRTTGELFF.

This clonotype was picked up many times. The chain joins TRBV3-1 to TRBJ1-1; 7 bases are shared with TRBD1. This CDR3 contains 14 residues. Germline loops: CDR1 LGHDT, CDR2 YNNKEL (reference sequence). Trimming removed 2 bases from V and 8 bases from J; junction bases left unmatched: 8. The DNA of the CDR3 is TGTGCCAGCAGCCAAAAACGACAGGGAGGGGAAGCTTTCTTT. It encodes CASSQKRQGGEAFF.

In regard to this clonotype: A much larger clonotype is one base distant, so this may be a read error. DNA for the CDR3: TGTGCCGGCAGGCCGGGAATTAGCTCCTACGAGCAGTACTTC. Translation gives CAGRPGISSYEQYF. The genes are TRBV11-3 and TRBJ2-7, with D possibly being TRBD2 (5 bases). Germline CDR1 is SGHNT and CDR2 is YENEEA. The CDR3 has 14 amino acids.

This clonotype was recorded at least ten times. This chain joins TRBV3-1 and TRBJ1-5; possible D gene TRBD1, 6 bases. Germline V gene sequence: CDR1 LGHDT, CDR2 YNNKEL (reference sequence). The CDR3 contains 14 residues. Trimming pared 0 bases from V and 5 bases from J, leaving 8 bases between. CDR3 amino acids: CASSQEPGDQPQHF. CDR3 nucleotides: TGTGCCAGCAGCCAAGAACCAGGGGATCAGCCCCAGCATTTT.

This CDR3 reads CASSANRVPSTEAFF. In DNA form, the CDR3 reads TGTGCCAGCAGCGCGAACAGGGTGCCTTCCACTGAAGCTTTCTTT. The V and J genes are TRBV7-9 and TRBJ1-1; maybe TRBD1 (6 bases). This CDR3 has 15 residues. V shed 5 bases and J shed 4 bases, with 17 bases lying between them. The V gene's germline CDR1 is SEHNR and CDR2 FQNEAQ (reference sequence).